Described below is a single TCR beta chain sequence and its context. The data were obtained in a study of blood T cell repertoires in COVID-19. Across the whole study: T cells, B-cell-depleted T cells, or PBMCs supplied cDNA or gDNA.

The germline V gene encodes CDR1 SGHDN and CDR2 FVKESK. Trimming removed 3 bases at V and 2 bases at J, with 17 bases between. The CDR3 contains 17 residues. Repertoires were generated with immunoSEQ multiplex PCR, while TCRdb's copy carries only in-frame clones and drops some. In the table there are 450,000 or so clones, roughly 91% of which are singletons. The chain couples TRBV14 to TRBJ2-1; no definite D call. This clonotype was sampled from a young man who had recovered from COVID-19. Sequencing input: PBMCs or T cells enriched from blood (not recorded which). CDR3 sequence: CASSHPAIVSAYNEQFF. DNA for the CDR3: TGTGCCAGCAGCCATCCCGCCATAGTTTCTGCCTACAATGAGCAGTTCTTC.